The entry below gives a single T cell receptor beta chain sequence along with its context. Its antigen is unknown. These data originate in a study of shared clonotypes between healthy human individuals. Sorted-subset replicate PCR reactions were performed with around 200 ng DNA, corresponding to tens of thousands of T cell genomes. Produced via immunoSEQ multiplex PCR; TCRdb's table is partial and in-frame only. The sample records about 1.9 million clones, 85% to 95% being singletons. CDR1 MNHEY and CDR2 SVGAGI come from the germline V gene. V was clipped by 2 bases and J by 8 bases, with 15 bases between them. This CDR3 is built from 14 residues. General observations from the study: In contrast to clonotypes shared by all four donors, non-shared clonotypes had lower generation probabilities. Only blood was sampled; tissue repertoires likely differ.

Positively selected for CCR7, the CD45RO-negative cells used as naive CD8 cells excluded terminally differentiated effector memory CD45RA+ cells. The receptor's source is a man in his late teens or twenties in good health. Some clones in this sample may be carry-over from other donors' samples. The sample was naive CD8+ T cells from PBMCs. The V call is TRBV6-5, the J call TRBJ1-2, with D maybe TRBD1 (5 bases). CDR3 region: CASSYSGGIVGYTF. CDR3 in DNA: TGTGCCAGCAGTTACAGTGGGGGGATCGTGGGCTACACCTTC.